This TCR beta chain appears in the sequencing data of a study of control samples from healthy donors and cancer patients. Looked up from germline, CDR1 is SGDLS and CDR2 is YYNGEE. J lost 9 bases, V lost 0 bases, and 5 bases had no gene match. There are 14 residues in the CDR3. The method was immunoSEQ multiplex PCR; TCRdb's version includes in-frame clones alone and lacks a portion of them. The sample has about 69,000 clones, roughly nine tenths seen once; the top ten hold over 15%. The origin of this receptor is a man aged 60 to 69 with lung cancer. The sample consisted of PBMCs. This chain links TRBV9 with TRBJ2-1; 8 bases are shared with TRBD2. The DNA for the CDR3 is TGTGCCAGCAGCGTAGGGGGACTAGGGAGTGAGCAGTTCTTC. This encodes CASSVGGLGSEQFF.